This T cell receptor (beta chain) is drawn from a study of technical replicates of blood from several donors. Only a few counts were recorded for this clone. The CDR3 runs 13 residues. Trimming at V came to 5 bases and at J to 8 bases, leaving 8 bases not matched to a gene. Germline V gene data show CDR1 as LNHDA and CDR2 as SQIVND (reference sequence). Generated by immunoSEQ multiplex PCR, the TCRdb table keeps only in-frame clones and is missing some. Of over 85,000 clones listed, roughly 96% were seen once; the top ten hold roughly 0.33%. The receptor comes from a human donor in good health. Sequencing was carried out using T cells isolated from PBMCs. J is TRBJ1-2 and V is TRBV19; the match to TRBD1 covers 7 bases. In nucleotides, the CDR3 is TGTGCCAGTAGTGTGAACAGGGGCTCGGGCTACACCTTC. This translates into CASSVNRGSGYTF.